The 21 T cell receptor beta chains below all came from one sample that was sequenced in a study of CD4 T cell repertoires in COVID-19. The memory T cells were sequenced right after ex vivo isolation, without culture. Sequenced by immunoSEQ multiplex PCR; TCRdb stores in-frame clones only, minus some. This sample has about 25,000 clones, with over 90% found just once. The material sequenced was circulating follicular helper CD4+ T cells (cTfh) from blood, taken before the COVID-19 pandemic. The receptors shown here come from a human donor who had COVID-19.

CDR3 amino acids: CASSLAPGDYGYTF. The DNA of the CDR3 is TGCGCCAGCAGCTTGGCCCCAGGGGACTATGGCTACACCTTC. J is TRBJ1-2 and V is TRBV5-1; perhaps TRBD1 as D (6 bases). Germline V CDR1 and CDR2: SGHRS, YFSETQ. The CDR3 totals 14 residues. V was trimmed by 0 bases and J by 3 bases, leaving 9 bases between them.

V gene TRBV6-1 combines with J gene TRBJ2-1; 9 bases match TRBD2. V lost 4 bases and J lost 7; bases outside the gene matches: 8. The CDR3 spans 15 residues. CDR1 and CDR2 from the germline V gene are MNHNS and SASEGT. This CDR3 is CASSAGTSMWNEQFF. CDR3 sequence (DNA): TGTGCCAGCAGTGCCGGGACTAGCATGTGGAATGAGCAGTTCTTC.

The chain joins TRBV28 to TRBJ2-2, with D perhaps matching TRBD1 (6 bases). The V gene lost 4 bases and the J gene lost 2 bases, with 11 bases spanning the gap. This CDR3 has 15 amino acids. CDR1 MDHEN and CDR2 SYDVKM come from the germline V gene. DNA of the CDR3: TGTGCCAGCAGTTCTACAGGGTATAACACCGGGGAGCTGTTTTTT. This codes for CASSSTGYNTGELFF. The whole variable domain, remainder taken from reference TRBV28 and TRBJ2-2, is DVKVTQSSRYLVKRTGEKVFLECVQDMDHENMFWYRQDPGLGLRLIYFSYDVKMKEKGDIPEGYSVSREKKERFSLILESASTNQTSMYLCASSSTGYNTGELFFGEGSRLTVL.

The chain combines TRBV5-6 with TRBJ2-4, with 7 bases matching TRBD1. Unmatched junction bases numbered 17, after V lost 4 bases and J lost 4 bases. This CDR3 spans 18 amino acids. CDR1 is SGHDT, CDR2 YYEEEE, per germline. The CDR3 loop is CASSIKLQGFSAKNIQYF. Here the CDR3 DNA reads TGTGCCAGCAGCATCAAACTACAGGGGTTCTCGGCTAAAAACATTCAGTACTTC.

The chain carries TRBV4-1 and TRBJ2-5; TRBD2 matches at 8 bases. Germline V gene data show CDR1 as MGHRA and CDR2 as YSYEKL. This CDR3 comprises 16 residues. V was pared by 0 bases and J by 4 bases, with 7 bases of the junction left unmatched. In DNA form, the CDR3 reads TGCGCCAGCAGCCAAGAGAACTCCAGCGGGAGAGAGACCCAGTACTTC. This translates into CASSQENSSGRETQYF.

The chain has TRBV6-5 and TRBJ1-2; 8 nucleotides line up with TRBD1. The CDR3 length is 14 residues. From germline, CDR1 is MNHEY and CDR2 SVGAGI. V was clipped by 6 bases and J by 4 bases; unmatched bases: 7. CDR3 sequence (DNA): TGTGCCAGCAGGTGGACAGGGAGTTCCTATGGCTACACCTTC. Translating gives CASRWTGSSYGYTF.

The chain is built from TRBV7-6 and TRBJ2-2; possible D gene TRBD2, 6 bases. In germline, CDR1 is SGHVS, CDR2 FNYEAQ. There are 14 residues in the CDR3. V lost 5 bases, J lost 7 bases, and 14 bases lay in between. CDR3 in amino acids: CASSPRDSFGELFF. The CDR3 region has the DNA TGTGCCAGCAGCCCCAGGGACTCTTTCGGGGAGCTGTTTTTT. Full variable domain (missing parts from reference TRBV7-6 and TRBJ2-2): GAGVSQSPRYKVTKRGQDVALRCDPISGHVSLYWYRQALGQGPEFLTYFNYEAQQDKSGLPNDRFSAERPEGSISTLTIQRTEQRDSAMYRCASSPRDSFGELFFGEGSRLTVL.

J is TRBJ1-2 and V is TRBV20-1; D uncertain. Trimming left V 6 bases short and J 8 bases short, with 10 bases between. The CDR3 length is 10 residues. Per germline, CDR1 DFQATT and CDR2 SNEGSKA (reference sequence). Here the CDR3 reads CSATEGGYTF. CDR3 nucleotide sequence: TGCAGTGCCACCGAGGGCGGCTACACCTTC.

The chain links TRBV18 to TRBJ2-3; 11 bases match TRBD2. V was clipped by 1 base and J by 0 bases; unmatched bases: 0. This CDR3 is 16 amino acids long. Germline CDR1 is KGHSH and CDR2 is LQKENI. CDR3 sequence (DNA): TGTGCCAGCTCACCACTAGCGGGGGGGAGCACAGATACGCAGTATTTT. Its translation is CASSPLAGGSTDTQYF.

This clone was recorded once. The gene calls are TRBV10-3 and TRBJ2-5, with 9 bases matching TRBD1. The germline V gene has CDR1 ENHRY and CDR2 SYGVKD. The CDR3 extends over 14 amino acids. V dropped 6 bases and J dropped 1; count of bases not matched to a gene: 3. CDR3 protein: CAISGGQGQETQYF. CDR3 in DNA: TGTGCCATCAGCGGGGGACAGGGCCAAGAGACCCAGTACTTC.

CDR3 region: CASSLRGRADEQFF. CDR3 DNA sequence: TGCGCCAGCAGCCTCCGCGGGAGGGCCGATGAGCAGTTCTTC. The rearrangement links TRBV4-1 to TRBJ2-1; 9 bases align to TRBD2. The CDR3 totals 14 residues. With 4 bases clipped from V and 8 bases from J, the junction kept 6 bases outside the gene matches. Germline-derived CDR1 and CDR2 are MGHRA and YSYEKL.

The chain combines TRBV28 with TRBJ1-2; D not certain. The CDR3 loop spans 13 amino acids. Per germline, CDR1 MDHEN and CDR2 SYDVKM. Trimming removed 2 bases from V and 7 bases from J, with 11 bases in between. The CDR3 here is CASSLASPGGYTF. The CDR3 nucleotides are TGTGCCAGCAGTTTAGCCTCTCCCGGTGGCTACACCTTC.

The rearrangement links TRBV5-1 to TRBJ2-1, with D maybe TRBD1 (6 bases). Deletions cut 6 bases from V and 0 bases from J, with 13 bases between. The CDR3 spans 15 residues. The germline CDR1 and CDR2 sequences are SGHRS and YFSETQ. CDR3 region: CASKSGTSSYNEQFF. Here the CDR3 DNA reads TGCGCCAGCAAATCCGGGACATCCTCCTACAATGAGCAGTTCTTC.

This rearrangement joins TRBV29-1 to TRBJ2-7; 7 bases align to TRBD2. The J segment lost 9 bases and the V segment lost 3 bases, leaving 17 bases of the junction unmatched. This CDR3 has 15 residues. The germline gives CDR1 SQVTM, CDR2 ANQGSEA. The CDR3 nucleotides are TGCAGCGTTGAGTGGGGAAGGGGAGGGACCGGAGCGCAGTACTTC. This translates into CSVEWGRGGTGAQYF.

In DNA, the CDR3 is TGTGCCAGCAGCTTTGCGGGGAGCAAGAGAGGGGTTGAGCAGTTCTTC. Translated, it gives CASSFAGSKRGVEQFF. V usage is TRBV7-9 and J usage is TRBJ2-1; D might be TRBD2 (6 bases). The CDR3 length is 16 residues. V was shortened by 3 bases and J by 9 bases, with 21 bases between the two germline ends. The V gene's germline CDR1 is SEHNR and CDR2 FQNEAQ (reference sequence).

The CDR3 is CASSLRLVAQETQYF. For the CDR3, the DNA is TGTGCCAGCAGCTTACGTTTGGTAGCCCAAGAGACCCAGTACTTC. V gene TRBV7-9 combines with J gene TRBJ2-5; D not certain. This CDR3 has 15 residues. Trimming left V 2 bases short and J 1 base short, with 11 bases between. Germline V gene sequence: CDR1 SEHNR, CDR2 FQNEAQ (reference sequence).

DNA of the CDR3: TGTGCCAGCAGCTTAGGGCTAGCCTCCGGGGAGCAGTACTTC. It translates to CASSLGLASGEQYF. The chain combines TRBV11-2 with TRBJ2-7; a possible D gene is TRBD2 (5 bases). Germline loops: CDR1 SGHAT, CDR2 FQNNGV. This CDR3 contains 14 residues. Trimming removed 1 base at V and 7 bases at J, with 14 bases between.

This sequence joins TRBV7-8 and TRBJ1-2; a possible D gene is TRBD1 (5 bases). The germline V and J ends were trimmed by 5 bases and 4 bases, with 20 bases remaining between them. The CDR3 length is 16 residues. Germline CDR1 and CDR2: SGHVS and FQNEAQ. DNA for the CDR3: TGTGCCAGCAGCCGAATAGGGGTTGGGTTGGGCTATGGCTACACCTTC. Translation gives CASSRIGVGLGYGYTF.

The genes are TRBV4-1 and TRBJ2-2; tentative D call: TRBD2 (5 bases). Trimming shortened V by 0 bases and J by 1 base, and 12 bases separated the two germline ends. Germline lookup yields CDR1 MGHRA and CDR2 YSYEKL. This CDR3 is 17 amino acids long. The CDR3 DNA follows: TGCGCCAGCAGCCAAGAAAGAGGAGGATTGAACACCGGGGAGCTGTTTTTT. This sequence encodes CASSQERGGLNTGELFF.

This chain uses TRBV7-2 with TRBJ1-5; possible D gene TRBD1, 6 bases. The V gene's germline CDR1 is SGHTA and CDR2 FQGNSA. Between the trimmed V and J ends, which lost 6 bases and 0 bases, there was a span of 15 bases. This CDR3 is 16 amino acids long. The CDR3 nucleotides read TGTGCCAGCAGACGAGGGGGGGGTAATAGCAATCAGCCCCAGCATTTT. It is translated as CASRRGGGNSNQPQHF.

The rearrangement links TRBV5-4 to TRBJ2-3; 9 bases agree with TRBD2. The V gene end was trimmed by 2 bases and the J gene end by 5 bases; junction bases not matched to a gene: 9. The CDR3 extends over 16 amino acids. Germline CDR1 reads SGHNT; CDR2 reads YYREEE (reference sequence). CDR3 DNA sequence: TGTGCCAGCAGCTTTGGGGCGGGGGGGCCGGGAGATACGCAGTATTTT. This translates into CASSFGAGGPGDTQYF.